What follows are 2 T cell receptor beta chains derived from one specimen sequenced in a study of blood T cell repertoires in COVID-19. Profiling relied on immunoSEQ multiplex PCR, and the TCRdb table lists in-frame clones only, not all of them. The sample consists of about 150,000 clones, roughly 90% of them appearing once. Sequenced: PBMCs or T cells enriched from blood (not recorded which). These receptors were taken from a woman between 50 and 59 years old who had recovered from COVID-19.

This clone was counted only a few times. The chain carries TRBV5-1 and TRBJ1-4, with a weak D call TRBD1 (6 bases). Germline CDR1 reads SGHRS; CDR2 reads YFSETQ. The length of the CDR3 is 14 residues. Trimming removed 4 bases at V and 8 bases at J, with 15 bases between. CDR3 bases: TGCGCCAGCAGCCCGGGGACAATCCAGGAAAAACTGTTTTTT. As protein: CASSPGTIQEKLFF.

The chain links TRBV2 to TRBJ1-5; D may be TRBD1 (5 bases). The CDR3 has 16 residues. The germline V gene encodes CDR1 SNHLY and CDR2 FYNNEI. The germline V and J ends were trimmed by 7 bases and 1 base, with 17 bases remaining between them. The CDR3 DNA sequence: TGTGCCAGCAAGTTGGGAGGCCGGGGGAGCAATCAGCCCCAGCATTTT. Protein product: CASKLGGRGSNQPQHF.